The source of this TCR beta chain is a study of Graves' ophthalmopathy and Graves' hyperthyroidism. Background on the study: Investigators collected peripheral blood at initial diagnosis, before any treatment was given.

General observations from the study: Appearing in blood as well were most expanded thyroid clonotypes above 0.001 frequency.

Amplifying from RNA transcripts, the study obtained TCR beta CDR3 regions. HTBI primers were employed in first-round RT-PCR, then a second-round multiplex PCR followed. TCRdb re-derived calls from the multiplex PCR reads in MiXCR, one entry per CDR3 protein. Of about 150,000 distinct CDR3 sequences listed, 30% to 45% were seen once; the top ten hold less than 6%. Many counts were recorded for this clonotype. Antigen unknown. This clonotype was sampled from a woman aged 40 to 50 with Graves' ophthalmopathy. Sample: peripheral blood.

The CDR3 DNA is TGTGCCAGCAGTTACTATAGCGTCAAAAGCTACGAGCAGTACTTC. Translating it yields CASSYYSVKSYEQYF. This chain joins TRBV6-5 and TRBJ2-7; possible D gene TRBD2, 5 bases. V lost 1 base to trimming and J lost 3 bases, with 13 bases between them. The CDR3 contains 15 residues. From germline, CDR1 is MNHEY and CDR2 SVGAGI.